The text below deals with one T cell receptor (beta chain). A read error may produce the germline difference seen at one junction end. TCRdb passed the RT-PCR reads through MiXCR, listing each CDR3 protein once. The data contain about 170,000 distinct CDR3 sequences, over 9.5% of them singletons. The data stem from a study of response to subunit inactivated influenza vaccine. CDR1 LGHNA and CDR2 YSLEER come from the germline V gene. This CDR3 is 14 amino acids long. A further study also used this sample, focusing on T cells expressing NK-cell markers. That publication notes: 5'RACE template switching built TCR beta cDNA with unique molecular identifiers. Source material for TCR beta repertoires consisted of sorted CD3+CD56+NKG2C+, CD3+CD56+NKG2C- and CD3+CD56-NKG2C+ T cells. Among eight sequenced donors, seven carried HCMV seropositivity while one was seronegative. In roughly six donors, dominant NKG2C+ clonotypes were roughly 1.0-8% of CD8+ T cells. These clonotypes, the leaders elsewhere, also led the CD3+CD56-NKG2C+ fraction in four donors.

The gene calls are TRBV4-3 and TRBJ2-5; D remains unclear. This TCR came from a man aged 50-59 years who received an inactivated influenza vaccine. The sequencing used CD8+ T cells sorted from PBMCs, collected roughly 12 days after vaccination. CDR3 sequence reads: CASSHTSLGQTQCF. The CDR3 nucleotides are TGCGCCAGCAGCCACACGTCCCTGGGCCAGACCCAGTGCTTC.